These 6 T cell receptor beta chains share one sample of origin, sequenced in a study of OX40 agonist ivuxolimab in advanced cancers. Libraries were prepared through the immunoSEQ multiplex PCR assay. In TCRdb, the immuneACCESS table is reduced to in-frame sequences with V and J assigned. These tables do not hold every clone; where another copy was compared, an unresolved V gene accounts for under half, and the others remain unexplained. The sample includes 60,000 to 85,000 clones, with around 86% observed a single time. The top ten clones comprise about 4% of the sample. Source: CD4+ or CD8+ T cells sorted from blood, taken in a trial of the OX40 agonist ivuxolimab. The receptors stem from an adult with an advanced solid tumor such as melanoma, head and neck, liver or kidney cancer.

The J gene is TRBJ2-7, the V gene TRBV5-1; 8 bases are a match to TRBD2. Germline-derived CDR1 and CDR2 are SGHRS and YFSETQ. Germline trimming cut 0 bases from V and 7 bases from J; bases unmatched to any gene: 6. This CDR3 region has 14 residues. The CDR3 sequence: CASSLAGGPREQYF. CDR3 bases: TGCGCCAGCAGCTTGGCGGGAGGGCCAAGAGAGCAGTACTTC.

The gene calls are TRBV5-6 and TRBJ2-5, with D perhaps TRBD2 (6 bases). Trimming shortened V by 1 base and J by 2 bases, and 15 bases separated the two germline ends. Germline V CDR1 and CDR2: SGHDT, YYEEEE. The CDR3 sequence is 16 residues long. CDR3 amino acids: CASSLFGGGIQETQYF. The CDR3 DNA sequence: TGTGCCAGCAGCTTGTTCGGGGGAGGTATTCAAGAGACCCAGTACTTC. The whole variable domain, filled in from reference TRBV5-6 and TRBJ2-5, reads DAGVTQSPTHLIKTRGQQVTLRCSPKSGHDTVSWYQQALGQGPQFIFQYYEEEERQRGNFPDRFSGHQFPNYSSELNVNALLLGDSALYLCASSLFGGGIQETQYFGPGTRLLVL.

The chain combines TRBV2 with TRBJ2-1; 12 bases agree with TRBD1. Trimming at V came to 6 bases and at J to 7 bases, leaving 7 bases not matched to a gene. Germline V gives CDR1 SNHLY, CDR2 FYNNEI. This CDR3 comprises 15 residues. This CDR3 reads CASSPGQGARNEQFF. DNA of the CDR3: TGTGCCAGCAGCCCGGGACAGGGGGCGAGGAATGAGCAGTTCTTC. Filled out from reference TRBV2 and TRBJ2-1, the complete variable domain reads EPEVTQTPSHQVTQMGQEVILRCVPISNHLYFYWYRQILGQKVEFLVSFYNNEISEKSEIFDDQFSVERPDGSNFTLKIRSTKLEDSAMYFCASSPGQGARNEQFFGPGTRLTVL.

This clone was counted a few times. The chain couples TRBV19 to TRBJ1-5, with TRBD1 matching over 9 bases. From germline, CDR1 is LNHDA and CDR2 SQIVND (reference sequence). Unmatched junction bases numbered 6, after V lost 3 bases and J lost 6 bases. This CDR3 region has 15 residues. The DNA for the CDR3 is TGTGCCAGTAGTATGTGGACAGGGGCGGGTCAGCCCCAGCATTTT. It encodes CASSMWTGAGQPQHF.

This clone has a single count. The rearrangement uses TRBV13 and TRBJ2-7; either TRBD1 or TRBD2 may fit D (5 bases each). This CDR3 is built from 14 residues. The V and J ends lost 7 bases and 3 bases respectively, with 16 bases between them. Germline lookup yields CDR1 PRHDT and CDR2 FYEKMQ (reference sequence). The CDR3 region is CASNRRDGYYEQYF. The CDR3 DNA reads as TGTGCCAGCAACCGCCGGGACGGATACTACGAGCAGTACTTC.

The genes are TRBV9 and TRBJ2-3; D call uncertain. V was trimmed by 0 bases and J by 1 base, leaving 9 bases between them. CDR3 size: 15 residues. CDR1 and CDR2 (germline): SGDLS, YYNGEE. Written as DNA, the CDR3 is TGTGCCAGCAGCGTAGTAGGGATTGGCACAGATACGCAGTATTTT. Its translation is CASSVVGIGTDTQYF.